This T cell receptor (beta chain) appears in the sequencing data of a study of blood T cell repertoires in COVID-19. Overall study: Donors in the United States, Italy and Spain gave samples during acute or convalescent COVID-19. PBMCs, B-cell-depleted T cells, or T cells provided the cDNA or gDNA that made up the material.

The germline V gene encodes CDR1 LNHDA and CDR2 SQIVND (reference sequence). The CDR3 is 15 amino acids. To note about this clone: The junction and the germline gene differ at one end; a read error may be behind it.

In the authors' workflow: It was from reference gene primer amplification that nucleated cell counts were estimated. The assay was immunoSEQ multiplex PCR, and TCRdb's table has in-frame clones only and misses some. The V and J calls and the clone size are those of that table, but D and trimming were determined from the DNA. The top ten clones hold 2% to 2.5% of a sample with about 170,000 clones, about 88% of them seen once. The material sequenced was peripheral blood. This sequence was found in a man aged 50 to 59 who had recovered from COVID-19. The rearrangement joins TRBV19 to TRBJ2-3; 7 bases fit TRBD1. The CDR3 DNA follows: TGTGCCAGTAGGATAGGGACAGACGATACAGATACGCAGTATTTT. The encoded protein is CASRIGTDDTDTQYF.